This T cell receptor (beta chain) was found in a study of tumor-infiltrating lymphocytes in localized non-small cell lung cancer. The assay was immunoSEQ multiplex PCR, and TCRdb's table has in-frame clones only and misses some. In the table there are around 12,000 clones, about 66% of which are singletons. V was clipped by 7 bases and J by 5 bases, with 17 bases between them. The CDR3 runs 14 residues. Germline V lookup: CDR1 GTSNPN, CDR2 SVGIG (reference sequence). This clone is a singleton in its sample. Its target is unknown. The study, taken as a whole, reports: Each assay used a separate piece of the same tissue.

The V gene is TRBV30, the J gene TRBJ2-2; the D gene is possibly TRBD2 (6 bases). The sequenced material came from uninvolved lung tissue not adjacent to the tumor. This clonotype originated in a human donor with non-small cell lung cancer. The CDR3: CASKPGLATGELFF. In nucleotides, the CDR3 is TGTGCCTCGAAACCGGGACTCGCGACCGGGGAGCTGTTTTTT.